These T cell receptor beta chains were read from a single sample in a study of cytotoxic CD8 clonotypes in ibrutinib-treated CLL. Data came from immunoSEQ multiplex PCR; TCRdb stores just in-frame clones and leaves some out. The profile shows under 300,000 clones, approximately 76% of them singletons. The sequences come from PBMCs, collected at disease progression, from a patient treated with ibrutinib. The receptors stem from a human donor with chronic lymphocytic leukemia. The CDR3 runs from the conserved cysteine through the conserved F or W. Fields, in order: CDR3 protein, CDR3 DNA, D gene, clone size, J gene, V gene. A D gene is named only where the DNA matches it firmly. Rows give clone size only sometimes, using once, few, many, or a class for an expanded clone.

CDR3: CASSLFSPTVTDTQYF
DNA: TGTGCCAGCAGCTTGTTTTCCCCGACAGTAACAGATACGCAGTATTTT
D: NA
size: NA
J: TRBJ2-3
V: TRBV7-6

CDR3: CASSYTSPSTDTQYF
DNA: TGTGCCAGCAGTTATACTAGTCCTAGCACAGATACGCAGTATTTT
D: NA
size: NA
J: TRBJ2-3
V: TRBV2

CDR3: CASKSPLSYEQYF
DNA: TGTGCCAGTAAATCCCCCCTCTCCTACGAGCAGTACTTC
D: NA
size: NA
J: TRBJ2-7
V: TRBV19

CDR3: CASRWELSRYGYTF
DNA: TGTGCCAGTAGGTGGGAACTTTCCCGCTATGGCTACACCTTC
D: NA
size: NA
J: TRBJ1-2
V: TRBV19

CDR3: CASSPQAGAVETQYF
DNA: TGTGCCAGCTCACCACAGGCGGGAGCGGTCGAGACCCAGTACTTC
D: TRBD2
size: few
J: TRBJ2-5
V: TRBV18

CDR3: CASSQMVGHRNTEAFF
DNA: TGCGCCAGCAGCCAAATGGTCGGACACCGGAACACTGAAGCTTTCTTT
D: NA
size: NA
J: TRBJ1-1
V: TRBV4-1

CDR3: CASSGTGYRGPTYGYTF
DNA: TGTGCCAGCAGCGGAACAGGGTACAGGGGGCCTACCTATGGCTACACCTTC
D: TRBD1
size: once
J: TRBJ1-2
V: TRBV13

CDR3: CASSPTPTGGAYGYTF
DNA: TGCGCCAGCAGCCCAACCCCAACAGGGGGCGCGTATGGCTACACCTTC
D: TRBD1
size: NA
J: TRBJ1-2
V: TRBV5-1

CDR3: CASSSRSSGGARYYEQYF
DNA: TGTGCCAGCAGTTCTCGTTCTAGCGGGGGGGCTAGATACTACGAGCAGTACTTC
D: TRBD2
size: NA
J: TRBJ2-7
V: TRBV27

CDR3: CAIIKGQGIGYTF
DNA: TGTGCCATCATCAAGGGACAGGGAATAGGCTACACCTTC
D: TRBD1
size: NA
J: TRBJ1-2
V: TRBV10-3

CDR3: CASQGSIHNEQFF
DNA: TGTGCCAGCCAGGGCAGTATACACAATGAGCAGTTCTTC
D: NA
size: NA
J: TRBJ2-1
V: TRBV28

CDR3: CASSEAGGGRFLNTEAFF
DNA: TGCGCCAGCAGCGAAGCGGGTGGGGGGCGGTTTCTGAACACTGAAGCTTTCTTT
D: NA
size: NA
J: TRBJ1-1
V: TRBV5-1

CDR3: CSVQDRVRDYEQYF
DNA: TGCAGCGTCCAAGACAGGGTAAGAGACTACGAGCAGTACTTC
D: TRBD1
size: NA
J: TRBJ2-7
V: TRBV29-1

CDR3: CASSSSREMNTEAFF
DNA: TGTGCCAGCAGCTCGTCCCGAGAAATGAACACTGAAGCTTTCTTT
D: NA
size: NA
J: TRBJ1-1
V: TRBV7-9